One sample yielded the 3 T cell receptor beta chains listed below, sequenced in a study of blood T cell repertoires in COVID-19. Profiled with immunoSEQ multiplex PCR; TCRdb holds only in-frame clones, not every one. The sample shows 200,000 to 300,000 clones, 87% of them seen only once. Sequences were obtained from PBMCs or T cells enriched from blood (not recorded which). The receptors were gathered from a woman younger than 45 with acute COVID-19.

V is TRBV4-3 and J is TRBJ1-1; TRBD1 might be the D (6 bases). CDR3 size: 14 residues. Trimming shortened V by 3 bases and J by 1 base, and 9 bases separated the two germline ends. Germline values: CDR1 LGHNA, CDR2 YSLEER. The CDR3 sequence is CASSQGHQNTEAFF. DNA for the CDR3: TGCGCCAGCAGCCAGGGACACCAGAACACTGAAGCTTTCTTT.

This chain uses TRBV30 with TRBJ1-6; 9 bases line up with TRBD1. Germline CDR1 is GTSNPN and CDR2 is SVGIG (reference sequence). CDR3 length: 15 amino acids. Germline trimming cut 1 base from V and 7 bases from J; bases unmatched to any gene: 5. DNA of the CDR3: TGTGCCTGGAGTGGATGGACAGGGGAGAATTCACCCCTCCACTTT. As protein: CAWSGWTGENSPLHF.

This chain links TRBV4-1 with TRBJ1-4; a weak D match, TRBD1 (6 bases). From germline, CDR1 is MGHRA and CDR2 YSYEKL. CDR3 length: 18 residues. The V and J ends lost 0 bases and 7 bases respectively, with 21 bases between them. The CDR3 DNA reads TGCGCCAGCAGCCAAGACGGTCTTGCGGGGGCAGGAGGTGAAAAACTGTTTTTT. Its translation: CASSQDGLAGAGGEKLFF.